This section outlines one T cell receptor beta chain sequence together with its context. This receptor's antigen is unknown. Base-call qualities are not available, and no considerably larger clone is one nucleotide away. Hyperthyroidism patients were newly diagnosed, had a disease duration of under 2 months, and were aged 18 to 65 years. The study excluded patients with uncontrolled infections, other autoimmune diseases, pregnancy or lactation. Clinical symptoms, serum thyroxine and TRAb, thyroid ultrasound, and orbital computed tomography formed the basis for the diagnoses. Blood from progressor patients was drawn when they were first diagnosed with hyperthyroidism, before any ophthalmopathy symptoms appeared. PBMCs were isolated from approximately 10 ml of fresh peripheral blood by Ficoll-Paque density gradient centrifugation. Patients classed as progressors first received a Graves' hyperthyroidism diagnosis and then went on to develop ophthalmopathy during follow-up. Total RNA was extracted with Trizol reagent, and quality was checked on an Agilent 2100 Bioanalyzer.

This entry comes from a study of T cells in Graves' hyperthyroidism and ophthalmopathy (dated by TCRdb to about 2019). In terms of the full investigation: Peripheral blood was collected at initial diagnosis, before any treatment. TCR Vbeta CDR3 sequencing of 130 to 150 peripheral blood samples (over 40 ophthalmopathy, 75 or so hyperthyroidism and roughly 17 progressor patients) is reported in the paper. Once sampling was done, hyperthyroidism patients were given methimazole at a starting dose of 30 mg daily, whereas ophthalmopathy patients were given high-dose intravenous methylprednisolone. Prospective prediction of ophthalmopathy was tested in an independent validation cohort consisting of some 18 hyperthyroidism patients and some 15 patients who later progressed to ophthalmopathy. For training and testing, the approximately 97 patients in the discovery cohort were randomly divided in a 7:3 ratio. To identify TCR V-J signatures that set the groups apart, the researchers used a discovery cohort of about a hundred patients, made up of roughly 45 with Graves' ophthalmopathy and some 58 with stable Graves' hyperthyroidism. The study also compared thyroid tissue and blood T-cell repertoires from 6 or 7 Graves' hyperthyroidism patients. What the study reported, not specific to this receptor: In validation, the model predicted progression to ophthalmopathy a median of approximately 6.3 months before onset, with over 60% sensitivity and roughly 72% specificity. Most expanded thyroid clonotypes (frequency above 0.001) were also detected in blood, suggesting blood repertoires may reflect thyroid immune responses. In cross-validation, a model built on a 13 V-J signature told ophthalmopathy apart from stable hyperthyroidism with less than 90% sensitivity and about 81% specificity, and in testing the same model reached 80%/75%. Sample size was not statistically predetermined, and blinding of investigators to group allocation was not performed.

The TCR beta CDR3 regions were amplified from RNA transcripts. For the first round of RT-PCR on the TCR CDR3, the HTBI primer set was used together with the Qiagen OneStep RT-PCR kit. Libraries were constructed in a second round of multiplex PCR, after which size selection and purification were performed. Libraries were sequenced paired-end with 100 bp reads on an Illumina HiSeq2000. Turning to the authors' computational methods: SOAPnuke was used to process the raw data, removing reads that contained adapters or uncalled bases, had a mean Phred below 15, or lacked an exact match to the constant primer or identifier. COPE v1.2.5 was used to merge the high-quality paired reads, and each unique nucleotide sequence was defined as a clonotype. MiTCR v1.1 was used to align clonotypes to the IMGT TRBV, TRBD and TRBJ reference segments. Only V-J combinations with frequency above 0.0001, covering about 99% of repertoires, were analysed. The TCS score was defined as F50 (clonal expansion) divided by E x V (chaos), with BLOSUM62-based TCRdist calculated between CDR3 peptides within each V-J. Welch's t-statistics and random forest reduced 514 V-J features to 10 to 15, which were used in a naive Bayes classifier (R e1071). TCRdb itself trimmed the public reads at Q25 with fastp, ran MiXCR and retained productive beta chains. When rows share a CDR3 protein, they turn into one entry using the most common DNA and genes. None of the V and J calls come from the authors' own analysis; TCRdb made them. The sample contains 600,000 to 850,000 distinct CDR3 sequences, around 20% of them found a single time. Of the sample, 16% falls within the top ten clones.

Trimming at the junction amounts to 5 bases on V and 7 bases on J, and the germline ends lie 18 bases apart. CDR1 and CDR2 were assigned from the germline V gene (reference sequence) as SEHNR and FQNEAQ. From cysteine to phenylalanine, the CDR3 is 15 amino acids long. Only the CDR3 DNA stays, 45 bases, in frame from base 1. Input material: blood. This sequence was found in a woman between 50 and 59 years old with Graves' hyperthyroidism that later progressed to Graves' ophthalmopathy. The V and J segments used are TRBV7-9 and TRBJ1-5; 6 matching bases give a weak D call of TRBD1. CDR3 region: CASSPGTKENQPQHF. The DNA reads as follows: TGTGCCAGCAGCCCCGGGACAAAGGAAAACCAGCCCCAGCATTTT.